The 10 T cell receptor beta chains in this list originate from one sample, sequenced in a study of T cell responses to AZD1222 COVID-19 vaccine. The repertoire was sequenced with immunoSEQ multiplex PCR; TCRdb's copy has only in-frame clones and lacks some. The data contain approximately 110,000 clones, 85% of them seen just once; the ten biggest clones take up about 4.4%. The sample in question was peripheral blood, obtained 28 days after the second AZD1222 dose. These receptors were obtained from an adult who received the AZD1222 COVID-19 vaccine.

As DNA, the CDR3 is TGTGCCAGCAGGCAACAGGGAATCACCGGGGAGCTGTTTTTT. This translates into CASRQQGITGELFF. V and J are TRBV7-9 and TRBJ2-2, with TRBD1 as a possible D gene (6 bases). V dropped 6 bases and J dropped 4 bases, with 12 bases sitting between them. The V gene's germline CDR1 is SEHNR and CDR2 FQNEAQ (reference sequence). The length of the CDR3 is 14 residues.

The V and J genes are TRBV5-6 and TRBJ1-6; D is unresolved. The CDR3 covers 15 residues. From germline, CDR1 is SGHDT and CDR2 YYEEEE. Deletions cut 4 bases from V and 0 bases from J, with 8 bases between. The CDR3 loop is CASSVGYSYNSPLHF. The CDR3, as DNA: TGTGCCAGCAGCGTAGGGTACTCCTATAATTCACCCCTCCACTTT.

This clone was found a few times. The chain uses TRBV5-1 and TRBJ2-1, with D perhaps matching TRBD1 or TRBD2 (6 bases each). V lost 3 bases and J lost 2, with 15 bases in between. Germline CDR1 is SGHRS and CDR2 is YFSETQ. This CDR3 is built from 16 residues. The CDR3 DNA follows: TGCGCCAGCAGCTCCGGAACTGGGGGGCCCTACAATGAGCAGTTCTTC. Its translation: CASSSGTGGPYNEQFF.

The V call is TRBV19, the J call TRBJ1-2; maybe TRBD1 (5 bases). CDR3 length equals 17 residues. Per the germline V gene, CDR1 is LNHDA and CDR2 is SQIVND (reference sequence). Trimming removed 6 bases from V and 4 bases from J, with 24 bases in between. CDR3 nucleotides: TGTGCCAGTAGGCAAGACGACAGTGTCCTAACGGGCTATGGCTACACCTTC. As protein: CASRQDDSVLTGYGYTF. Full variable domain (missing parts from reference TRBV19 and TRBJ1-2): DGGITQSPKYLFRKEGQNVTLSCEQNLNHDAMYWYRQDPGQGLRLIYYSQIVNDFQKGDIAEGYSVSREKKESFPLTVTSAQKNPTAFYLCASRQDDSVLTGYGYTFGSGTRLTVV.

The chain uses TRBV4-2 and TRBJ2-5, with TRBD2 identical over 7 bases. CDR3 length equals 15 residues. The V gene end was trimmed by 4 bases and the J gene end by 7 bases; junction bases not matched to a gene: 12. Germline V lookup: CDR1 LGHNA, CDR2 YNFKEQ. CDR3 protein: CASSRQVLASGTQYF. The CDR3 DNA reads TGTGCCAGCAGCCGGCAGGTACTAGCGAGCGGGACCCAGTACTTC.

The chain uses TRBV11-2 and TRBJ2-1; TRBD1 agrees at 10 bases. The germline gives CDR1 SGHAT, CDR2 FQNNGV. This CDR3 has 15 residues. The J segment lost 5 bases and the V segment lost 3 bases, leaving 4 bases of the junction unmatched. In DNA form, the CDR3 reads TGTGCCAGCAGCTTTGGGACAGGGGCTAACAATGAGCAGTTCTTC. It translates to CASSFGTGANNEQFF.

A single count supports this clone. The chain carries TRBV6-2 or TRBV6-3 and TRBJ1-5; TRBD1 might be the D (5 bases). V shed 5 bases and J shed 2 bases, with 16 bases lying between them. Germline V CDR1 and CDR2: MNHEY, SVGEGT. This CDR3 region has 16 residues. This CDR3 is CASSGESSGRNQPQHF. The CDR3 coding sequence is TGTGCCAGCAGTGGCGAATCATCGGGGCGCAATCAGCCCCAGCATTTT.

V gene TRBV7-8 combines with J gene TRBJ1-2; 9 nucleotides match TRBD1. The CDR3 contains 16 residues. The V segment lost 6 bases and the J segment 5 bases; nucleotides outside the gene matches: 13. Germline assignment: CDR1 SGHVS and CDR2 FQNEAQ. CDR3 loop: CASSPSTGGQRYGYTF. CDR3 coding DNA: TGTGCCAGCAGTCCAAGTACAGGGGGCCAGAGGTATGGCTACACCTTC. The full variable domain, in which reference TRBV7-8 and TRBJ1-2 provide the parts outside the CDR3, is GAGVSQSPRYKVAKRGQDVALRCDPISGHVSLFWYQQALGQGPEFLTYFQNEAQLDKSGLPSDRFFAERPEGSVSTLKIQRTQQEDSAVYLCASSPSTGGQRYGYTFGSGTRLTVV.

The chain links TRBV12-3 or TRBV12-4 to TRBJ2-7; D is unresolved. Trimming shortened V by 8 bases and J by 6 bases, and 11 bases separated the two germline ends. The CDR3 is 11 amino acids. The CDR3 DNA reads TGTGCCAGCGGCCTGATGGGCGAGCAGTACTTC. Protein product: CASGLMGEQYF.

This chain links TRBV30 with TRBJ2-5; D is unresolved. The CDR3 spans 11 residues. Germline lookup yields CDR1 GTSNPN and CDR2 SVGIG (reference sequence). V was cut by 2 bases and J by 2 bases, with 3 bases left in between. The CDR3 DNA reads TGTGCCTGGAGTTCGCAAGAGACCCAGTACTTC. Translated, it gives CAWSSQETQYF.